Listed below are T cell receptor beta chains from one sample, sequenced in a study of cytomegalovirus exposure and HLA in healthy donors. The repertoire was sequenced with immunoSEQ multiplex PCR; TCRdb's copy has only in-frame clones and lacks some. The sample table includes 70,000 to 100,000 clones. Sequenced material: PBMCs. The receptors derive from a young man in good health and CMV-seropositive. CDR3s include the opening cysteine and the closing phenylalanine or tryptophan. D genes are given only for firm matches. Not every row has a clone size; where given, it reads once, few, many or a size class.

D gene: TRBD2; V gene: TRBV7-2; clone size: -; J gene: TRBJ2-3; CDR3 DNA: TGTGCCAGCAGCAGGGGACTAGCCATTTCTCACACAGATACGCAGTATTTT; CDR3 protein: CASSRGLAISHTDTQYF
D gene: -; V gene: TRBV7-8; clone size: -; J gene: TRBJ2-1; CDR3 DNA: TGTGCCAGCAGCTCCCCTGATGGGGGGTCCTACAATGAGCAGTTCTTC; CDR3 protein: CASSSPDGGSYNEQFF
D gene: TRBD1; V gene: TRBV6-5; clone size: -; J gene: TRBJ1-2; CDR3 DNA: TGTGCCAGCAGTTCCCCCCCGGGACAGGGATTGCGGGGCTACACCTTC; CDR3 protein: CASSSPPGQGLRGYTF
D gene: -; V gene: TRBV19; clone size: -; J gene: TRBJ2-1; CDR3 DNA: TGTGCCAGTAGTATAGGGCTCTACAATGAGCAGTTCTTC; CDR3 protein: CASSIGLYNEQFF
D gene: TRBD1; V gene: TRBV4-3; clone size: -; J gene: TRBJ1-5; CDR3 DNA: TGCGCCAGCAGCTTACACGACGAGACAGGGGGCAAGCCCCAGCATTTT; CDR3 protein: CASSLHDETGGKPQHF
D gene: TRBD2; V gene: TRBV9; clone size: -; J gene: TRBJ2-7; CDR3 DNA: TGTGCCAGCAGCGAAAGCGGGGGGGCAGGGGTCTACGAGCAGTACTTC; CDR3 protein: CASSESGGAGVYEQYF
D gene: TRBD1; V gene: TRBV5-4; clone size: -; J gene: TRBJ1-1; CDR3 DNA: TGTGCCAGCAGCTCCGGGACGGGACAGGGAGGTCTCGAAGCTTTCTTT; CDR3 protein: CASSSGTGQGGLEAFF
D gene: TRBD2; V gene: TRBV7-6; clone size: -; J gene: TRBJ2-5; CDR3 DNA: TGTGCCAGCAGCTTCCCGGGACTAGCGGGAGGCGAGACCCAGTACTTC; CDR3 protein: CASSFPGLAGGETQYF
D gene: -; V gene: TRBV20-1; clone size: -; J gene: TRBJ2-7; CDR3 DNA: TGCAGTGCTAAAATCTTATCCGAGCAGTACTTC; CDR3 protein: CSAKILSEQYF
D gene: -; V gene: TRBV5-1; clone size: -; J gene: TRBJ2-2; CDR3 DNA: TGCGCCAGCAGCCGGACAGTGCGGGGGGAGCTGTTTTTT; CDR3 protein: CASSRTVRGELFF
D gene: -; V gene: TRBV2; clone size: medium-sized; J gene: TRBJ2-6; CDR3 DNA: TGTGCCAGCAACGGAGAATCTGGGGCCAACGTCCTGACTTTC; CDR3 protein: CASNGESGANVLTF
D gene: -; V gene: TRBV5-8; clone size: -; J gene: TRBJ2-7; CDR3 DNA: TGTGCCAGCAGCTGGGCCAGGGCCGAGCAGTACTTC; CDR3 protein: CASSWARAEQYF
D gene: -; V gene: TRBV28; clone size: -; J gene: TRBJ1-5; CDR3 DNA: TGTGCCAGCAGTTTCGACAGTCATCAGCCCCAGCATTTT; CDR3 protein: CASSFDSHQPQHF
D gene: -; V gene: TRBV6-6; clone size: -; J gene: TRBJ2-2; CDR3 DNA: TGTGCCAGCATGCAGGGGGAGGCCGGGGAGCTGTTTTTT; CDR3 protein: CASMQGEAGELFF
D gene: TRBD1; V gene: TRBV29-1; clone size: -; J gene: TRBJ2-1; CDR3 DNA: TGCAGCGGAGACAGGGATTCAAAAGGCCGGCAGTTCTTC; CDR3 protein: CSGDRDSKGRQFF
D gene: -; V gene: TRBV2; clone size: -; J gene: TRBJ1-1; CDR3 DNA: TGTGCCACCGATTACAGGGATATGACCACTGAAGCTTTCTTT; CDR3 protein: CATDYRDMTTEAFF
D gene: TRBD1; V gene: TRBV15; clone size: -; J gene: TRBJ2-5; CDR3 DNA: TGTGCCACCAGCAGAGGGACAGGGGGCGCGGAGACCCAGTACTTC; CDR3 protein: CATSRGTGGAETQYF
D gene: -; V gene: TRBV7-8; clone size: -; J gene: TRBJ2-7; CDR3 DNA: TGTGCCAGCAGCCTGGGGACTGTCTCCTACGAGCAGTACTTC; CDR3 protein: CASSLGTVSYEQYF
D gene: -; V gene: TRBV19; clone size: -; J gene: TRBJ1-2; CDR3 DNA: TGTGCCAGTAGTATACCGGCCGCGGGCGGTGGCTACACCTTC; CDR3 protein: CASSIPAAGGGYTF
D gene: -; V gene: TRBV30; clone size: -; J gene: TRBJ1-6; CDR3 DNA: TGTGCCTGGAGTGCAGGGAGGGACTCACCCCTCCACTTT; CDR3 protein: CAWSAGRDSPLHF
D gene: -; V gene: TRBV18; clone size: -; J gene: TRBJ2-7; CDR3 DNA: TGTGCCAGCTCACCTCGGACAGAATACTACGAGCAGTACTTC; CDR3 protein: CASSPRTEYYEQYF
D gene: -; V gene: TRBV28; clone size: -; J gene: TRBJ1-1; CDR3 DNA: TGTGCCAGCAGCCGGGTCGGTGAATATCCCGTCGGTGAAGCTTTCTTT; CDR3 protein: CASSRVGEYPVGEAFF
D gene: -; V gene: TRBV7-9; clone size: -; J gene: TRBJ2-7; CDR3 DNA: TGTGCCAGCAGCTTTACCCAGGGAAAGAACGAGCAGTACTTC; CDR3 protein: CASSFTQGKNEQYF
D gene: TRBD1; V gene: TRBV7-2; clone size: -; J gene: TRBJ1-5; CDR3 DNA: TGTGCCAGCAGCCCCGGGACAGGATCGGGGTGGCCCCAGCATTTT; CDR3 protein: CASSPGTGSGWPQHF
D gene: -; V gene: TRBV6-5; clone size: -; J gene: TRBJ2-6; CDR3 DNA: TGTGCCAGCACCCGTTCTGGGGCCAACGTCCTGACTTTC; CDR3 protein: CASTRSGANVLTF
D gene: TRBD1; V gene: TRBV19; clone size: -; J gene: TRBJ1-1; CDR3 DNA: TGTGCCAGTAGTATTCCCACAGGGGGCGTCACTGAAGCTTTCTTT; CDR3 protein: CASSIPTGGVTEAFF
D gene: -; V gene: TRBV7-8; clone size: -; J gene: TRBJ2-4; CDR3 DNA: TGTGCCAGCAGCTTAATCAAGGGGAACCAAATTCAGTACTTC; CDR3 protein: CASSLIKGNQIQYF
D gene: -; V gene: TRBV5-1; clone size: -; J gene: TRBJ1-4; CDR3 DNA: TGCGCCAGCAGCCGGGAGGGGGGACACCAGAATGAAAAACTGTTTTTT; CDR3 protein: CASSREGGHQNEKLFF
D gene: TRBD2; V gene: TRBV2; clone size: -; J gene: TRBJ2-2; CDR3 DNA: TGTGCCAGCAGTCGGCTAGCGGGGGGCAAACCCACCGGGGAGCTGTTTTTT; CDR3 protein: CASSRLAGGKPTGELFF
D gene: TRBD1; V gene: TRBV25-1; clone size: -; J gene: TRBJ1-2; CDR3 DNA: TGTGCCAGCAGTGGGGACAGGGTTTATGGCTACACCTTC; CDR3 protein: CASSGDRVYGYTF
D gene: -; V gene: TRBV11-2; clone size: -; J gene: TRBJ2-5; CDR3 DNA: TGTGCCAGCAGCTTAGATACGGGACAAGAGACCCAGTACTTC; CDR3 protein: CASSLDTGQETQYF
D gene: -; V gene: TRBV7-2; clone size: -; J gene: TRBJ2-2; CDR3 DNA: TGTGCCAGCGGGTCCGGGACTTTGACCGGGGAGCTGTTTTTT; CDR3 protein: CASGSGTLTGELFF
D gene: -; V gene: TRBV7-9; clone size: -; J gene: TRBJ2-7; CDR3 DNA: TGTGCCAGCAGCTCCACGGAGAACGAGCAGTACTTC; CDR3 protein: CASSSTENEQYF
D gene: TRBD1; V gene: TRBV12-5; clone size: -; J gene: TRBJ2-4; CDR3 DNA: TGTGCTAGTGGTTCACAAAGGACAGGAGCTCTAGCCAAAAACATTCAGTACTTC; CDR3 protein: CASGSQRTGALAKNIQYF
D gene: TRBD2; V gene: TRBV2; clone size: -; J gene: TRBJ2-2; CDR3 DNA: TGTGCCAGCAGCTACCGGAGATCCGGGGGGGGCGGGGAGCTGTTTTTT; CDR3 protein: CASSYRRSGGGGELFF
D gene: TRBD1; V gene: TRBV4-2; clone size: -; J gene: TRBJ2-2; CDR3 DNA: TGTGCCAGCAGCCAAGGGACAGGGGACACCGGGGAGCTGTTTTTT; CDR3 protein: CASSQGTGDTGELFF
D gene: TRBD1; V gene: TRBV5-1; clone size: -; J gene: TRBJ2-5; CDR3 DNA: TGCGCCAGCAGCTTGGCCGGGACAGGGGAAGAGACCCAGTACTTC; CDR3 protein: CASSLAGTGEETQYF
D gene: -; V gene: TRBV30; clone size: -; J gene: TRBJ2-7; CDR3 DNA: TGTGCCTGGAGTTCGGGGAGCTCCTACGAGCAGTACTTC; CDR3 protein: CAWSSGSSYEQYF
D gene: TRBD1; V gene: TRBV9; clone size: -; J gene: TRBJ2-2; CDR3 DNA: TGTGCCAGCAGCGTAGGTCCGGGACAGGGTATCACCGGGGAGCTGTTTTTT; CDR3 protein: CASSVGPGQGITGELFF
D gene: -; V gene: TRBV5-1; clone size: -; J gene: TRBJ1-4; CDR3 DNA: TGCGCCAGCAGTCCCCCAGGTGAAAAACTGTTTTTT; CDR3 protein: CASSPPGEKLFF